This T cell receptor beta chain stems from a study of blood T cell repertoires in COVID-19. Repertoires were generated with immunoSEQ multiplex PCR, while TCRdb's copy carries only in-frame clones and drops some. The sample carries about 150,000 clones, approximately 88% recorded once. This CDR3 region has 17 residues. J gave up 5 bases and V 5 bases, and 10 bases lay outside the gene matches. Germline CDR1 and CDR2: SSHAT and FNYEAQ (reference sequence). The chain recombines TRBV7-7 with TRBJ2-3; 13 bases align to TRBD2. Sequencing input: PBMCs or T cells enriched from blood (not recorded which). The sequence was obtained from a man aged 70-80 years who had been exposed to COVID-19. The CDR3 coding sequence is TGTGCCAGCAGCGACGGGACTAGCGGGAAGTACGGAGATACGCAGTATTTT. Its protein product is CASSDGTSGKYGDTQYF.